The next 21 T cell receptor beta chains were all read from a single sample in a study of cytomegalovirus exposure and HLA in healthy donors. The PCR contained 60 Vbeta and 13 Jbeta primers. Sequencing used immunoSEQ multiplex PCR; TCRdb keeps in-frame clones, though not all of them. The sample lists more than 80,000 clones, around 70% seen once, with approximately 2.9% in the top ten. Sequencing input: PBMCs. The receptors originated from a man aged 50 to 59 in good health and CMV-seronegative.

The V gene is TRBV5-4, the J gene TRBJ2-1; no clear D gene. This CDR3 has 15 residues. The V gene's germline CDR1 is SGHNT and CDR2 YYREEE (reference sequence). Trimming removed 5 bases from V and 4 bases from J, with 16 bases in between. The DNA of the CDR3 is TGTGCCAGCAGTAGGCCGGGTTCTCCTTACAATGAGCAGTTCTTC. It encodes CASSRPGSPYNEQFF.

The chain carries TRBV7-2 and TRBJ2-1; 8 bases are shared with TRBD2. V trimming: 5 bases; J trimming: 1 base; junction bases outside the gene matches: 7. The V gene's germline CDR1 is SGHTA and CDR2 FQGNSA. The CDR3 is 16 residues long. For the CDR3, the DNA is TGTGCCAGCAGCCAAATAGCGGGACGTTCCTACAATGAGCAGTTCTTC. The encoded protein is CASSQIAGRSYNEQFF.

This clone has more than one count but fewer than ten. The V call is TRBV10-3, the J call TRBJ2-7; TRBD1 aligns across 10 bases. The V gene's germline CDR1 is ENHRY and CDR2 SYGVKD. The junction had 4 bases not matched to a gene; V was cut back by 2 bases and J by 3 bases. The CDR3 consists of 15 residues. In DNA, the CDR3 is TGTGCCATCAGTGAGGGCGGGACAGGGGACTACGAGCAGTACTTC. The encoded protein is CAISEGGTGDYEQYF.

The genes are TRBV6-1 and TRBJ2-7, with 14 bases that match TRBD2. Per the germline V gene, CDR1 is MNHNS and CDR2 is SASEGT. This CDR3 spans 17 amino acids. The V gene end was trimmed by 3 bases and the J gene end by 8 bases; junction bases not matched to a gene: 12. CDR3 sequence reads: CASSDTYSGTSGRQQYV. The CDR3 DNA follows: TGTGCCAGCAGTGATACTTACTCCGGGACTAGCGGGAGACAGCAGTACGTC.

The CDR3 nucleotides are TGTGCAAGTCGCCCGGGAGGTACGGAGTGGGGCCGTCCCCCCGACGAGCAGTACGTC. Amino acid sequence: CASRPGGTEWGRPPDEQYV. The genes are TRBV12-2 and TRBJ2-7; the tabulated D call, TRBD2, remains unverified against the DNA. TRBV12-2 counts as a pseudogene. CDR3 size: 19 residues.

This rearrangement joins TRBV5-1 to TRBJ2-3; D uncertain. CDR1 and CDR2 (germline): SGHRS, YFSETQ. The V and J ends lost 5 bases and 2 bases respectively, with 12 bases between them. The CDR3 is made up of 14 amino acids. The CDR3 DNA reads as TGCGCCAGCAGAAGAGGCGAGACCACAGATACGCAGTATTTT. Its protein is CASRRGETTDTQYF.

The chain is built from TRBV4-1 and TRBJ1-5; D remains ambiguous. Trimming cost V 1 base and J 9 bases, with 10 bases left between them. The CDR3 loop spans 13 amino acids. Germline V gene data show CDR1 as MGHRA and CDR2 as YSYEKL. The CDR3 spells CASSQGEGVPQHF. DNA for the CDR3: TGCGCCAGCAGCCAAGGAGAGGGAGTGCCCCAGCATTTT.

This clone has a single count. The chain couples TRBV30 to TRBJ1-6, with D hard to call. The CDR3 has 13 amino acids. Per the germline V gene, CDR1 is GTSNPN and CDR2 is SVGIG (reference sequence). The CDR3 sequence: CASSGYYNSPLHF. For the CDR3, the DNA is TGTGCTTCCTCGGGGTATTATAATTCACCCCTCCACTTT. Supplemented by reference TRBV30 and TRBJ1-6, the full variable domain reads SQTIHQWPATLVQPVGSPLSLECTVEGTSNPNLYWYRQAAGRGLQLLFYSVGIGQISSEVPQNLSASRPQDRQFILSSKKLLLSDSGFYLCASSGYYNSPLHFGNGTRLTVT.

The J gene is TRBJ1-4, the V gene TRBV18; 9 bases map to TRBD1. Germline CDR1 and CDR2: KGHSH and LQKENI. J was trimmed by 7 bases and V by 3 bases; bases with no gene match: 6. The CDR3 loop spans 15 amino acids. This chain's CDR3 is CASSPSGGQGEKLFF. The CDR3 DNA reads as TGTGCCAGCTCACCGAGTGGGGGACAGGGTGAAAAACTGTTTTTT. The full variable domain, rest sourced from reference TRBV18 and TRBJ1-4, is NAGVMQNPRHLVRRRGQEARLRCSPMKGHSHVYWYRQLPEEGLKFMVYLQKENIIDESGMPKERFSAEFPKEGPSILRIQQVVRGDSAAYFCASSPSGGQGEKLFFGSGTQLSVL.

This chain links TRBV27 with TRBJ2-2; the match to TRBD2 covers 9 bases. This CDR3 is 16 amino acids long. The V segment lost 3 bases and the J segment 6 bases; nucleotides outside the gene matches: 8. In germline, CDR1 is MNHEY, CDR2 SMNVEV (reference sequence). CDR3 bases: TGTGCCAGCAGTTTTTTGGCTAGCGGGGTCTCCGGGGAGCTGTTTTTT. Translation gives CASSFLASGVSGELFF.

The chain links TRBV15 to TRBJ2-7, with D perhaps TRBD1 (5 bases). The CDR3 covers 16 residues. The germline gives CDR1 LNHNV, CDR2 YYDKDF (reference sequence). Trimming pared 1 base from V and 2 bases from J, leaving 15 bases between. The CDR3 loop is CATSRAGRAGPYEQYF. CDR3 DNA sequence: TGTGCCACCAGCAGAGCGGGCAGGGCCGGCCCCTACGAGCAGTACTTC.

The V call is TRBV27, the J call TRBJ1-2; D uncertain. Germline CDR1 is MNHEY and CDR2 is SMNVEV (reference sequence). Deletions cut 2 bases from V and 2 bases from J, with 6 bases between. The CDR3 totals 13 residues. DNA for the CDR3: TGTGCCAGCAGTTTACGCCAGAACTATGGCTACACCTTC. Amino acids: CASSLRQNYGYTF.

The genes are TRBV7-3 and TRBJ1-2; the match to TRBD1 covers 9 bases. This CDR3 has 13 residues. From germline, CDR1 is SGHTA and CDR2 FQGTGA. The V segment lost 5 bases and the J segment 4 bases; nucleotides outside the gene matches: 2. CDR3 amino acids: CASSPGQGYGYTF. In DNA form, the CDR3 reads TGTGCCAGCAGCCCGGGACAGGGCTATGGCTACACCTTC.

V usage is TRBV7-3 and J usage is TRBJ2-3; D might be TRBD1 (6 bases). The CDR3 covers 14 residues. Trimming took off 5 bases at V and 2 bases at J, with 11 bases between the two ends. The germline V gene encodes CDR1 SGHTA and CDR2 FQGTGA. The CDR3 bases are TGTGCCAGCAGCCTAGGGACATTCACAGATACGCAGTATTTT. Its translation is CASSLGTFTDTQYF.

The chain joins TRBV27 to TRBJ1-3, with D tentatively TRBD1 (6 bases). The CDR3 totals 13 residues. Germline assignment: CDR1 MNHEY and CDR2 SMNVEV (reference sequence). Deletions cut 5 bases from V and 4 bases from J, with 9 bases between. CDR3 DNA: TGTGCCAGCAGTGCAACAGGGGGAAACACCATATATTTT. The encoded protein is CASSATGGNTIYF.

CDR3 sequence: CASSKDGRNTEAFF. In nucleotides, the CDR3 is TGCGCCAGCAGTAAGGACGGGAGGAACACTGAAGCTTTCTTT. The chain links TRBV10-1 to TRBJ1-1; no firm D call. Trimming shortened V by 5 bases and J by 1 base, and 11 bases separated the two germline ends. This CDR3 region has 14 residues. From germline, CDR1 is WNHNN and CDR2 SYGVQD (reference sequence).

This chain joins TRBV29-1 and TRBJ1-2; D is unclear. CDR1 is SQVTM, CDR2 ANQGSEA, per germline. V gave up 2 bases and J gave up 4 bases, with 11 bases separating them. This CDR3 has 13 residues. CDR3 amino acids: CSVEYLGAYGYTF. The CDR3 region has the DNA TGCAGCGTTGAATATTTGGGAGCCTATGGCTACACCTTC.

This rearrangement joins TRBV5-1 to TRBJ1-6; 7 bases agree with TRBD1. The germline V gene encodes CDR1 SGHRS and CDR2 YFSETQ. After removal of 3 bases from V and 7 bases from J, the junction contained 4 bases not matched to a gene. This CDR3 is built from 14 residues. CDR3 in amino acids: CASSWGDSNSPLHF. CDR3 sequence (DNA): TGCGCCAGCAGCTGGGGGGACAGCAATTCACCCCTCCACTTT.

CDR3 loop: CASSFRTGNRFF. CDR3 nucleotide sequence: TGTGCCAGCAGTTTCAGGACAGGCAATCGGTTCTTC. The rearrangement links TRBV28 to TRBJ2-1, with 7 bases matching TRBD1. CDR1 and CDR2 from the germline V gene are MDHEN and SYDVKM. V gave up 3 bases and J gave up 15 bases; unmatched junction bases: 8. The CDR3 has 12 amino acids.

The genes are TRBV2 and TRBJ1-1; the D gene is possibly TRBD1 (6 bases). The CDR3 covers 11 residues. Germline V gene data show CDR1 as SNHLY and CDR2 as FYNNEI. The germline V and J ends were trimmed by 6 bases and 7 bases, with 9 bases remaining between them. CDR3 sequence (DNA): TGTGCCAGCAGCGAACAGGGTGAAGCTTTCTTT. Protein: CASSEQGEAFF.

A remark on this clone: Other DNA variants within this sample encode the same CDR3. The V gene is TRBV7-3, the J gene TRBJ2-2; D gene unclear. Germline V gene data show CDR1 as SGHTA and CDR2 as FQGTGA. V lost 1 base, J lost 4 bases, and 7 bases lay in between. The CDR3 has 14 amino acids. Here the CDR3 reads CASSLNRGTGELFF. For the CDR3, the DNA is TGTGCCAGCAGCTTAAACCGAGGCACCGGGGAGCTGTTTTTT.